This T cell receptor (beta chain) was recorded in a study of identical twins (dated by TCRdb to the mid-2010s). Regarding the study in general: To test whether fetal clonotypes persist, the study used deep sequencing on TCR alpha and beta repertoires from monozygotic twins, unrelated adults of various ages, and cord blood. To rule out contamination, the twin experiments were replicated at different times with different library preparation protocols.

The germline ends are 15 bases apart after V is trimmed by 4 bases and J by 8 bases. The germline V gene encodes CDR1 SGHDN and CDR2 FVKESK. The CDR3 runs 14 amino acids, cysteine and phenylalanine included. Solely the CDR3 DNA is kept, with 42 bases framed from the first base. General study outcomes and caveats: Recombination models systematically underestimated out-of-frame TCR alpha sharing in monozygotic twins but agreed with sharing between unrelated individuals. Invariant T cells such as MAIT and iNKT could partly confound zero-insertion analyses, although diverse VJ usage argued against such confounding for most clonotypes. Because the same donors could not be followed over many years, the conclusions depended on cross-sectional statistical analysis. Fewer insertions were carried by abundant cord blood beta clonotypes; a weaker similar trend was observed in young adult naive repertoires, while no such trend was observed in memory repertoires. A weaker excess of twin sharing was found in beta out-of-frame sequences because the signal-to-noise ratio was lowered by fewer shared sequences. Compared with coincidental sharing between unrelated individuals, an excess of low generation-probability sequences was observed among out-of-frame TCR alpha sequences shared between twins.

Remarks on this clonotype: The antigen it recognizes is unknown. Base-call qualities are not available, and no considerably larger clone is one nucleotide away.

All donors were healthy Caucasians. The study also sequenced three unrelated non-twin adults: a male aged 18 to 30, a male aged 50 to 59 and a female aged 50 to 59. Using Miltenyi CD45RO+ enrichment and human naive T-cell isolation kits, memory (CD45RO+) and naive T cells were isolated from PBMC. Library preparation used 5' RACE. Reads for this sample came from an Illumina HiSeq 2000. Template switching introduced a universal primer binding site; the final cDNA contained a unique molecular identifier, enabling accurate counting of TCR cDNA molecules. Specific primers in the conserved constant-segment region were used to synthesize first-strand cDNA for TCR alpha and beta chains. Each cDNA library was double barcoded, with a SMART-Mk sample barcode plus Illumina barcodes, to control for contamination. TruSeq adapter sequences along with Illumina sample barcodes were introduced in two successive PCR steps. The TCR alpha and beta cDNA libraries were sequenced on the Illumina HiSeq platform using custom primers. The published analysis was carried out like this. MiGEC was used to process raw reads and extract unique molecular identifiers, and MiXCR was used to find CDR3 positions. Recombination models were inferred per individual with the repgenHMM and IGoR tools using an EM algorithm. Shared clonotype analysis was performed with the tcR package in R, normalizing sharing by the product of cloneset sizes. Out-of-frame nonproductive sequences were analyzed to study raw recombination free of thymic and clonal selection effects. The raw public reads went through TCRdb reprocessing: fastp at Q25, MiXCR clone calling, in-frame beta chains kept. CDR3 protein duplicates are merged, each entry listing the most common genes and DNA. TCRdb's processing, not the authors', yielded these V and J calls. Here the sample has 300,000 to 400,000 distinct CDR3 sequences; 9% to 10% occur a single time. In total, the top ten clones hold 8.5% to 10% of the sample.

This chain joins TRBV14 to TRBJ1-3; 5 matching bases give a weak D call of TRBD1. This clonotype originated in a woman aged 45-60 years in good health. Sequencing was performed on naive T cells sorted from blood. Explained via the paper, the cell subset or site label denotes: cells isolated with a human naive T-cell isolation kit. The CDR3 has the sequence CASSPLDNPHTIYF. The bases read TGTGCCAGCAGCCCGCTGGACAACCCGCACACCATATATTTT.